Following are 32 T cell receptor beta chains from one sample sequenced in a study of CD8 T cells in ankylosing spondylitis. TCRdb re-derived calls from the 5' RACE reads in MiXCR, one entry per CDR3 protein. The sample consists of about 300,000 distinct CDR3 sequences, roughly 20% of them appearing once. The sequencing input was blood, either unsorted or a sorted T cell fraction (not recorded which). These receptors all stem from a female donor with ankylosing spondylitis or in good health (not recorded which).

This clonotype was recorded a few times. V gene TRBV5-6 combines with J gene TRBJ1-2, with D hard to call. With 5 bases removed from V and 4 bases from J, the gap between germline ends came to 12 bases. Germline CDR1 reads SGHDT; CDR2 reads YYEEEE. CDR3 size: 13 residues. The CDR3 DNA follows: TGTGCCAGCAGAACGTCAGGAAGCTATGGCTACACCTTC. It is translated as CASRTSGSYGYTF.

This clonotype was seen at least ten times. This chain connects TRBV9 to TRBJ2-1, with 8 bases identical to TRBD2. Germline CDR1 and CDR2: SGDLS and YYNGEE. Unmatched junction bases numbered 6, after V lost 4 bases and J lost 0 bases. The CDR3 is made up of 16 amino acids. CDR3 region: CASSSGGSSSYNEQFF. CDR3 bases: TGTGCCAGCAGCTCGGGGGGGTCTAGCTCCTACAATGAGCAGTTCTTC.

This clonotype has more than one count but fewer than ten. The V gene is TRBV6-1, the J gene TRBJ2-6; D is unresolved. Trimming took 4 bases from V and 4 from J, leaving 14 bases between them. This CDR3 spans 16 amino acids. The germline V gene encodes CDR1 MNHNS and CDR2 SASEGT. The CDR3 DNA sequence: TGTGCCAGCAGTGCGACCAGGACGTCCGGGGCCAACGTCCTGACTTTC. Amino acids: CASSATRTSGANVLTF.

The CDR3 spells CASSVEAGSYESSYNEQFF. The CDR3 bases are TGTGCCAGCAGCGTAGAGGCAGGGTCGTATGAGAGCTCCTACAATGAGCAGTTCTTC. The J gene is TRBJ2-1, the V gene TRBV9, with a weak D call TRBD1 (5 bases). The CDR3 covers 19 residues. V was shortened by 0 bases and J by 0 bases, with 19 bases between the two germline ends. In germline, CDR1 is SGDLS, CDR2 YYNGEE.

The chain is built from TRBV6-1 and TRBJ2-1, with TRBD2 matching 7 bases. CDR1 is MNHNS, CDR2 SASEGT, per germline. There are 17 residues in the CDR3. Losses at the gene ends were 1 base for V and 2 bases for J; bases not matched to a gene: 8. In DNA, the CDR3 is TGTGCCAGCAGTGAAGAATGGGCGGGAGTAGCCTACAATGAGCAGTTCTTC. It yields the protein CASSEEWAGVAYNEQFF.

The genes are TRBV27 and TRBJ1-5, with D hard to call. Per the germline V gene, CDR1 is MNHEY and CDR2 is SMNVEV (reference sequence). The CDR3 sequence is 15 residues long. Trimming removed 3 bases at V and 11 bases at J, with 20 bases between. The CDR3 sequence is CASSFAAATSSAQHF. The CDR3 nucleotides are TGTGCCAGCAGTTTTGCGGCAGCCACCAGCTCGGCCCAGCATTTT.

The rearrangement uses TRBV11-2 and TRBJ2-3; 7 bases are a match to TRBD1. Germline V gene data show CDR1 as SGHAT and CDR2 as FQNNGV. This CDR3 spans 17 amino acids. Trimming took 4 bases from V and 2 from J; bases not matched to a gene: 12. The CDR3: CASSYPISTGTTDTQYF. As DNA, the CDR3 is TGTGCCAGCAGCTACCCCATCTCGACAGGGACCACAGATACGCAGTATTTT.

The V and J genes are TRBV12-3 or TRBV12-4 and TRBJ1-3; D might be TRBD1 (5 bases). This CDR3 has 13 amino acids. V shed 6 bases and J shed 4 bases, with 10 bases lying between them. CDR3 residues: CASRMGRGNTIYF. CDR3 sequence (DNA): TGTGCCAGCAGAATGGGGCGGGGAAACACCATATATTTT.

The chain links TRBV7-2 to TRBJ1-2, with D maybe TRBD1 (5 bases). The CDR3 runs to 13 residues. Looked up from germline, CDR1 is SGHTA and CDR2 is FQGNSA. The ends were cut back, 3 bases at V and 3 bases at J, with 8 bases in the middle. This CDR3 reads CASSLDTHYGYTF. As DNA, the CDR3 is TGTGCCAGCAGCTTGGACACCCACTATGGCTACACCTTC.

This clonotype occurred a few times. The chain couples TRBV5-4 to TRBJ2-7; D could derive from TRBD1 or TRBD2 (5 bases each). The CDR3 sequence is 15 residues long. The germline V gene has CDR1 SGHNT and CDR2 YYREEE (reference sequence). Between the trimmed V and J ends, which lost 4 bases and 0 bases, there was a span of 14 bases. CDR3 region: CASSLLGQGSYEQYF. The CDR3 region has the DNA TGTGCCAGCAGCCTACTAGGGCAGGGCTCCTACGAGCAGTACTTC.

This clonotype was detected ten times or more. The rearrangement uses TRBV29-1 and TRBJ2-1; 11 positions agree with TRBD2. Trimming at V came to 7 bases and at J to 7 bases, leaving 6 bases not matched to a gene. Germline V CDR1 and CDR2: SQVTM, ANQGSEA. The CDR3 contains 13 residues. CDR3 sequence: CSGQTSGGNEQFF. In nucleotides, the CDR3 is TGCAGCGGCCAAACTAGCGGGGGTAATGAGCAGTTCTTC.

V and J are TRBV20-1 and TRBJ2-1; no clear D. The CDR3 has 15 amino acids. Germline V lookup: CDR1 DFQATT, CDR2 SNEGSKA (reference sequence). Trimming removed 5 bases at V and 6 bases at J, with 20 bases between. The CDR3 spells CSAFPSGISSNEQFF. Here the CDR3 DNA reads TGCAGTGCTTTCCCGTCGGGCATCTCTAGCAATGAGCAGTTCTTC.

This clonotype has more than one count but fewer than ten. This chain connects TRBV5-6 to TRBJ1-1; a possible D gene is TRBD1 (6 bases). CDR3 length: 14 amino acids. Germline V CDR1 and CDR2: SGHDT, YYEEEE. Between the trimmed V and J ends, which lost 1 base and 7 bases, there was a span of 14 bases. DNA for the CDR3: TGTGCCAGCAGCTTGAGTCGGAGGGGGAGTGAAGCTTTCTTT. Its protein is CASSLSRRGSEAFF.

V is TRBV25-1 and J is TRBJ2-1; 9 bases line up with TRBD2. V gave up 3 bases and J gave up 2 bases; unmatched junction bases: 5. Germline V CDR1 and CDR2: MGHDK, SYGVNS. The CDR3 is 16 amino acids. CDR3 loop: CASSDPSGRTYNEQFF. The CDR3 DNA is TGTGCCAGCAGTGACCCAAGCGGGAGGACCTACAATGAGCAGTTCTTC.

This clonotype was seen a few times. V gene TRBV20-1 combines with J gene TRBJ2-3, with TRBD1 as a possible D gene (5 bases). The V gene lost 3 bases and the J gene lost 1 base, with 11 bases spanning the gap. Germline V gene lookup returns CDR1 DFQATT and CDR2 SNEGSKA (reference sequence). The CDR3 contains 14 residues. The CDR3 DNA sequence: TGCAGTGCTAGGCCCCCCAGGGGCACAGATACGCAGTATTTT. Its translation is CSARPPRGTDTQYF.

This clonotype was detected ten times or more. The rearrangement links TRBV29-1 to TRBJ2-7, with no clear D. The CDR3 runs 13 residues. V was cut by 6 bases and J by 5 bases, with 17 bases left in between. The germline V gene encodes CDR1 SQVTM and CDR2 ANQGSEA. In nucleotides, the CDR3 is TGCAGCGTCCTATCGTCGCGTAGGAACGAGCAGTACTTC. Its translation is CSVLSSRRNEQYF.

The chain employs TRBV5-1 and TRBJ2-1; TRBD2 aligns across 8 bases. The CDR3 is 16 residues long. Looked up from germline, CDR1 is SGHRS and CDR2 is YFSETQ. The V and J ends lost 1 base and 4 bases, in that order; junction bases with no gene match: 7. In DNA, the CDR3 is TGCGCCAGCAGCTTGTTTGCGACTAGCGAGTACAATGAGCAGTTCTTC. It translates to CASSLFATSEYNEQFF.

The chain combines TRBV28 with TRBJ2-1, with unresolved D. The germline V gene encodes CDR1 MDHEN and CDR2 SYDVKM. Trimming pared 4 bases from V and 4 bases from J, leaving 8 bases between. The CDR3 is 13 amino acids. CDR3 DNA: TGTGCCAGCAGTTACGGCAATTACAATGAGCAGTTCTTC. This gives the protein CASSYGNYNEQFF.

This clonotype was detected only a few times. The chain has TRBV6-1 and TRBJ2-5; TRBD1 aligns across 7 bases. The CDR3 runs 14 residues. The germline gives CDR1 MNHNS, CDR2 SASEGT. V trimming: 8 bases; J trimming: 5 bases; junction bases outside the gene matches: 11. The CDR3 DNA reads as TGTGCCAGCGCCCCCCCGGGACAGAAGGAGACCCAGTACTTC. Residues: CASAPPGQKETQYF.

The chain is built from TRBV6-2 or TRBV6-3 and TRBJ1-5; 7 bases match TRBD1. The germline gives CDR1 MNHEY, CDR2 SVGEGT. V gave up 6 bases and J gave up 4 bases; unmatched junction bases: 6. This CDR3 is 14 amino acids long. This CDR3 is CASRAGTDNQPQHF. CDR3 bases: TGTGCCAGCAGAGCCGGGACAGATAATCAGCCCCAGCATTTT.

This clonotype was observed a handful of times. This chain links TRBV2 with TRBJ2-1; D unresolved. CDR3 length: 15 residues. Looked up from germline, CDR1 is SNHLY and CDR2 is FYNNEI. With 4 bases removed from V and 5 bases from J, the gap between germline ends came to 15 bases. The chain's CDR3 is CASSGVAVGNNEQFF. Written as DNA, the CDR3 is TGTGCCAGCAGTGGGGTCGCGGTGGGTAACAATGAGCAGTTCTTC.

V gene TRBV9 combines with J gene TRBJ2-1, with D maybe TRBD1 (5 bases). Per germline, CDR1 SGDLS and CDR2 YYNGEE. This CDR3 spans 14 amino acids. V gave up 4 bases and J gave up 6 bases, with 14 bases separating them. CDR3 loop: CASSLGHAANEQFF. For the CDR3, the DNA is TGTGCCAGCAGCCTCGGACATGCTGCCAATGAGCAGTTCTTC. Full variable domain (remainder filled in from reference TRBV9 and TRBJ2-1): DSGVTQTPKHLITATGQRVTLRCSPRSGDLSVYWYQQSLDQGLQFLIQYYNGEERAKGNILERFSAQQFPDLHSELNLSSLELGDSALYFCASSLGHAANEQFFGPGTRLTVL.

This rearrangement joins TRBV6-5 to TRBJ1-4, with 11 bases lining up with TRBD1. The germline V gene encodes CDR1 MNHEY and CDR2 SVGAGI. This CDR3 comprises 14 residues. V was clipped by 4 bases and J by 5 bases; unmatched bases: 0. CDR3 amino acids: CASSWDRGNEKLFF. The CDR3 DNA follows: TGTGCCAGCAGTTGGGACAGGGGGAATGAAAAACTGTTTTTT.

The chain carries TRBV4-3 and TRBJ1-2; D ambiguous. V was clipped by 0 bases and J by 8 bases, with 13 bases between them. The CDR3 length is 14 residues. Germline CDR1 reads LGHNA; CDR2 reads YSLEER. The CDR3 reads CASSQDNKGRGYTF. CDR3 DNA: TGCGCCAGCAGCCAAGATAATAAGGGCCGGGGCTACACCTTC.

The gene calls are TRBV6-1 and TRBJ1-2, with D unclear. This CDR3 is built from 14 residues. V lost 2 bases, J lost 7 bases, and 14 bases lay in between. Germline V gene sequence: CDR1 MNHNS, CDR2 SASEGT. The CDR3 sequence: CASSERTVFGGYTF. CDR3 nucleotide sequence: TGTGCCAGCAGTGAAAGGACCGTTTTCGGTGGCTACACCTTC.

This clonotype was seen more than once but under ten times. The chain couples TRBV10-3 to TRBJ1-1; the D is unclear. V shed 5 bases and J shed 7 bases, with 8 bases lying between them. The CDR3 consists of 11 residues. In germline, CDR1 is ENHRY, CDR2 SYGVKD. CDR3 in amino acids: CAISSGFEAFF. CDR3 nucleotide sequence: TGTGCCATCAGTTCTGGGTTTGAAGCTTTCTTT.

This chain uses TRBV28 with TRBJ2-5; 15 bases fit TRBD2. The CDR3 loop spans 16 amino acids. Trimming at V came to 5 bases and at J to 4 bases, leaving 5 bases not matched to a gene. Per the germline V gene, CDR1 is MDHEN and CDR2 is SYDVKM. Here the CDR3 reads CASSPMGLAGGETQYF. CDR3 nucleotide sequence: TGTGCCAGCAGTCCCATGGGACTAGCGGGAGGAGAGACCCAGTACTTC.

The genes are TRBV6-5 and TRBJ1-5; 7 bases line up with TRBD1. CDR3 length: 14 residues. CDR1 is MNHEY, CDR2 SVGAGI, per germline. The junction had 8 bases not matched to a gene; V was cut back by 5 bases and J by 7 bases. As DNA, the CDR3 is TGTGCCAGCAGTATACGACAGGGACGGCAGCCCCAGCATTTT. Encoded protein: CASSIRQGRQPQHF.

The table lists this clonotype with a few counts. The chain uses TRBV12-3 or TRBV12-4 and TRBJ1-2; a weak D match, TRBD1 (5 bases). This CDR3 region has 14 residues. V was trimmed by 3 bases and J by 4 bases, leaving 12 bases between them. The CDR3 nucleotides read TGTGCCAGCAGTTTCGGGGGGAGGGCCTATGGCTACACCTTC. The encoded protein is CASSFGGRAYGYTF.

This clonotype has just one count. The rearrangement uses TRBV7-3 and TRBJ2-1; 9 bases are shared with TRBD2. CDR3 length equals 15 residues. The J segment lost 6 bases and the V segment lost 3 bases, leaving 6 bases of the junction unmatched. Germline V gives CDR1 SGHTA, CDR2 FQGTGA. The CDR3 DNA reads TGTGCCAGCAGCTTGGCGGGAGGGCCCCCCAATGAGCAGTTCTTC. Its translation is CASSLAGGPPNEQFF. Full variable domain (rest looked up from reference TRBV7-3 and TRBJ2-1): GAGVSQTPSNKVTEKGKYVELRCDPISGHTALYWYRQSLGQGPEFLIYFQGTGAADDSGLPNDRFFAVRPEGSVSTLKIQRTERGDSAVYLCASSLAGGPPNEQFFGPGTRLTVL.

V and J are TRBV6-5 and TRBJ1-2; D gene uncertain. The germline gives CDR1 MNHEY, CDR2 SVGAGI. V dropped 0 bases and J dropped 4 bases, with 12 bases sitting between them. The CDR3 loop spans 15 amino acids. The CDR3 sequence: CASSYSGNGPYGYTF. The CDR3 DNA reads as TGTGCCAGCAGTTACTCGGGCAATGGTCCCTATGGCTACACCTTC.

In its sample, this clonotype was seen many times. The gene calls are TRBV29-1 and TRBJ2-1; 11 nucleotides agree with TRBD2. Losses at the gene ends were 7 bases for V and 6 bases for J; bases not matched to a gene: 8. There are 14 residues in the CDR3. Germline V gene sequence: CDR1 SQVTM, CDR2 ANQGSEA. CDR3 loop: CSAATSGKPNEQFF. DNA for the CDR3: TGCAGCGCCGCGACTAGCGGGAAACCCAATGAGCAGTTCTTC.